Below are 27 T cell receptor beta chains sequenced from a single sample in a study of blood T cell repertoires in COVID-19. Generated by immunoSEQ multiplex PCR, the TCRdb table keeps only in-frame clones and is missing some. The sample lists roughly 200,000 clones, 80% to 90% seen once, with less than 8% in the top ten. The sample consisted of PBMCs or T cells enriched from blood (not recorded which). These receptors were collected from a young man in a cohort exposed to, infected with or recovered from COVID-19 (not recorded which).

The J gene is TRBJ2-5, the V gene TRBV27; 9 bases line up with TRBD2. The CDR3 is 16 residues long. Germline V lookup: CDR1 MNHEY, CDR2 SMNVEV (reference sequence). The J segment lost 5 bases and the V segment lost 6 bases, leaving 13 bases of the junction unmatched. The DNA of the CDR3 is TGTGCCAGCAGACCAATAGCGGGAGCGGGTGGTGAGACCCAGTACTTC. This encodes CASRPIAGAGGETQYF.

The chain joins TRBV28 to TRBJ1-4; D ambiguous. Germline-derived CDR1 and CDR2 are MDHEN and SYDVKM. The CDR3 extends over 13 amino acids. Trimming removed 5 bases at V and 7 bases at J, with 11 bases between. The CDR3 region has the DNA TGTGCCAGCAGTACTATGGGAGGTGAAAAACTGTTTTTT. Translating gives CASSTMGGEKLFF.

V is TRBV27 and J is TRBJ2-2; TRBD1 agrees at 8 bases. Trimming took 5 bases from V and 5 from J; bases not matched to a gene: 7. The CDR3 has 15 residues. CDR1 is MNHEY, CDR2 SMNVEV, per germline (reference sequence). The CDR3, as DNA: TGTGCCAGCAGTCTGGGCAGGGGGCTTACCGGGGAGCTGTTTTTT. It codes for CASSLGRGLTGELFF.

CDR3 coding DNA: TGTGCCAGCAGCGGGGGGAGGGGAAGGCACAATGGCTACACCTTC. It translates to CASSGGRGRHNGYTF. The chain carries TRBV5-4 and TRBJ1-2; D may be TRBD1 (5 bases). V dropped 4 bases and J dropped 6 bases, with 19 bases sitting between them. Germline CDR1 reads SGHNT; CDR2 reads YYREEE (reference sequence). The CDR3 runs to 15 residues.

The J gene is TRBJ1-3, the V gene TRBV27; D uncertain. Trimming removed 5 bases from V and 0 bases from J, with 20 bases in between. This CDR3 is built from 18 residues. The V gene's germline CDR1 is MNHEY and CDR2 SMNVEV (reference sequence). The chain's CDR3 is CASSPYSRGSISGNTIYF. The CDR3 nucleotides are TGTGCCAGCAGTCCATACTCCCGGGGTTCTATCTCTGGAAACACCATATATTTT.

The chain carries TRBV28 and TRBJ2-3; tentatively, D is TRBD2 (6 bases). V gave up 5 bases and J gave up 5 bases, with 20 bases separating them. Germline V gene lookup returns CDR1 MDHEN and CDR2 SYDVKM. The CDR3 contains 16 residues. The CDR3 nucleotides read TGTGCCAGCAGTCAATCCGTCGCGGGGAACAGAGATACGCAGTATTTT. This codes for CASSQSVAGNRDTQYF.

The chain couples TRBV6-5 to TRBJ2-7; 11 positions agree with TRBD2. Germline V gene sequence: CDR1 MNHEY, CDR2 SVGAGI. Trimming took 9 bases from V and 4 from J; bases not matched to a gene: 11. The CDR3 length is 15 residues. The CDR3 region is CASAPETSGIYEQYF. The CDR3, as DNA: TGTGCCAGTGCCCCGGAGACTAGCGGGATTTACGAGCAGTACTTC.

This chain joins TRBV5-5 and TRBJ1-2; D is perhaps TRBD1 (5 bases). Germline V CDR1 and CDR2: SGHKS, YYEKEE (reference sequence). The CDR3 covers 17 residues. The V and J ends lost 3 bases and 4 bases respectively, with 22 bases between them. The CDR3 DNA sequence: TGTGCCAGCAGCTCTGAGGTTTTAGGGGCACCCTTCTATGGCTACACCTTC. Protein product: CASSSEVLGAPFYGYTF.

This clone was found once. The rearrangement joins TRBV6-5 to TRBJ2-5, with TRBD2 as a possible D gene (6 bases). V gave up 0 bases and J gave up 5 bases, with 10 bases separating them. Germline V gene sequence: CDR1 MNHEY, CDR2 SVGAGI. CDR3 size: 14 residues. The CDR3 region has the DNA TGTGCCAGCAGTTACTCGCCTAGCGTGGAGACCCAGTACTTC. Amino acids: CASSYSPSVETQYF.

This rearrangement joins TRBV5-1 to TRBJ2-7, with 7 bases identical to TRBD2. V was clipped by 0 bases and J by 3 bases; unmatched bases: 9. The CDR3 consists of 16 residues. Germline lookup yields CDR1 SGHRS and CDR2 YFSETQ. The CDR3 here is CASSLVGGSTSYEQYF. The CDR3 region has the DNA TGCGCCAGCAGCTTGGTTGGCGGGAGCACCAGCTACGAGCAGTACTTC.

The genes are TRBV28 and TRBJ1-2; TRBD1 matches at 10 bases. V dropped 8 bases and J dropped 8; count of bases not matched to a gene: 14. Per germline, CDR1 MDHEN and CDR2 SYDVKM. The CDR3 is 15 residues long. The CDR3 DNA reads as TGTGCCAGCTCCTATTTTAGACAGGGGGCGTTCGGCTACACCTTC. It yields the protein CASSYFRQGAFGYTF.

The chain links TRBV5-6 to TRBJ1-5; D perhaps matches TRBD1 (5 bases). Per the germline V gene, CDR1 is SGHDT and CDR2 is YYEEEE. V was trimmed by 2 bases and J by 5 bases, leaving 11 bases between them. This CDR3 region has 14 residues. CDR3 sequence reads: CASSFSPGDQPQHF. The DNA for the CDR3 is TGTGCCAGCAGCTTCTCTCCGGGGGATCAGCCCCAGCATTTT.

The chain has TRBV7-8 and TRBJ1-6; 8 nucleotides line up with TRBD1. The ends lost 0 bases at V and 9 bases at J; junction bases unmatched: 16. There are 19 residues in the CDR3. Germline CDR1 SGHVS, CDR2 FQNEAQ. Here the CDR3 DNA reads TGTGCCAGCAGCTTAGCGTTCAGGGGGCCTCGTTTATGGGGTTCACCCCTCCACTTT. Translating it yields CASSLAFRGPRLWGSPLHF.

V and J are TRBV19 and TRBJ1-1, with TRBD1 identical over 11 bases. Per germline, CDR1 LNHDA and CDR2 SQIVND (reference sequence). Trimming cost V 5 bases and J 4 bases; bases outside gene matches: 9. The CDR3 runs 16 residues. CDR3 in amino acids: CASSLLPGTGGTEAFF. CDR3 in DNA: TGTGCCAGTAGTCTCCTCCCGGGGACAGGGGGCACTGAAGCTTTCTTT.

This clone has just a few counts. CDR3 nucleotides: TGTGCCAGCAGAAATCCGGGTTTAGGCTACACCTTC. It yields the protein CASRNPGLGYTF. The chain couples TRBV28 to TRBJ1-2, with D uncertain. The V gene's germline CDR1 is MDHEN and CDR2 SYDVKM. The CDR3 has 12 amino acids. V was clipped by 6 bases and J by 8 bases, with 13 bases between them.

The gene calls are TRBV4-2 and TRBJ1-3; tentatively, D is TRBD1 (5 bases). Trimming took 0 bases from V and 6 from J, leaving 6 bases between them. The CDR3 covers 13 residues. Per the germline V gene, CDR1 is LGHNA and CDR2 is YNFKEQ. CDR3 DNA: TGTGCCAGCAGCCAAGACAGGGAAAACACCATATATTTT. Residues: CASSQDRENTIYF.

The genes are TRBV28 and TRBJ1-5; 7 positions match TRBD1. Germline V gene sequence: CDR1 MDHEN, CDR2 SYDVKM. The V and J ends lost 5 bases and 3 bases, in that order; junction bases with no gene match: 10. This CDR3 is built from 16 residues. CDR3 nucleotide sequence: TGTGCCAGCAGTGGGGTTTGGACAGGCCACAATCAGCCCCAGCATTTT. It translates to CASSGVWTGHNQPQHF.

The genes are TRBV27 and TRBJ1-1; perhaps TRBD1 as D (6 bases). Trimming pared 2 bases from V and 0 bases from J, leaving 16 bases between. Germline CDR1 is MNHEY and CDR2 is SMNVEV (reference sequence). The CDR3 covers 17 residues. The CDR3 DNA is TGTGCCAGCAGTTTAACAGGGTCGAGCTTCATGAACACTGAAGCTTTCTTT. Translation: CASSLTGSSFMNTEAFF.

The chain recombines TRBV27 with TRBJ1-5; the D is unclear. The CDR3 totals 18 residues. Trimming took 5 bases from V and 5 from J, leaving 25 bases between them. The germline gives CDR1 MNHEY, CDR2 SMNVEV (reference sequence). The CDR3 DNA reads as TGTGCCAGCAGTAAGATAGGATTGGGATTAGCGGGCCATCAGCCCCAGCATTTT. Encoded protein: CASSKIGLGLAGHQPQHF.

The chain has TRBV24-1 and TRBJ2-1; 13 positions agree with TRBD2. CDR3 size: 19 residues. The J segment lost 8 bases and the V segment lost 0 bases, leaving 12 bases of the junction unmatched. The germline V gene has CDR1 KGHDR and CDR2 SFDVKD. CDR3 amino acids: CATSDLRTSGSGTLDEQFF. The DNA of the CDR3 is TGTGCCACCAGTGATTTGCGGACTAGCGGGAGCGGAACCTTAGATGAGCAGTTCTTC.

The chain couples TRBV6-2 or TRBV6-3 to TRBJ2-1, with a tentative D call TRBD1 (10 bases). The germline V and J ends were trimmed by 5 bases and 2 bases, with 28 bases remaining between them. The CDR3 runs to 20 residues. CDR1 and CDR2 (germline): MNHEY, SVGEGT. CDR3 sequence: CASSLRDRGSGSPTYNEQFF. In DNA form, the CDR3 reads TGTGCCAGCAGTCTCCGGGACAGGGGTAGCGGGAGTCCCACCTACAATGAGCAGTTCTTC.

The rearrangement links TRBV28 to TRBJ1-1, with 11 bases lining up with TRBD1. From germline, CDR1 is MDHEN and CDR2 SYDVKM. The CDR3 has 15 residues. The V and J ends lost 5 bases and 6 bases, in that order; junction bases with no gene match: 8. CDR3 DNA sequence: TGTGCCAGCAGTCCAGGACAGGGGGCCCTTTCTGAAGCTTTCTTT. Protein: CASSPGQGALSEAFF.

There are a few counts of this clone. This chain connects TRBV4-1 to TRBJ1-5; D is perhaps TRBD1 (5 bases). V lost 2 bases and J lost 6, with 11 bases in between. CDR1 and CDR2 (germline): MGHRA, YSYEKL. The CDR3 is made up of 14 amino acids. CDR3 region: CASSQIGVGQPQHF. CDR3 coding DNA: TGCGCCAGCAGCCAAATAGGGGTAGGTCAGCCCCAGCATTTT.

The chain is built from TRBV27 and TRBJ2-3; 7 nucleotides agree with TRBD2. The V gene's germline CDR1 is MNHEY and CDR2 SMNVEV (reference sequence). There are 16 residues in the CDR3. The trim removed 7 bases at V and 0 bases at J, leaving 10 bases unmatched. The CDR3: CASKGRTRTSTDTQYF. The CDR3 nucleotides read TGTGCCAGCAAGGGAAGGACTAGAACTAGCACAGATACGCAGTATTTT.

For this clone: Other DNA sequences within the sample encode an identical CDR3. The V gene is TRBV18, the J gene TRBJ1-1, with 7 bases that match TRBD1. Germline CDR1 and CDR2: KGHSH and LQKENI. The CDR3 consists of 14 residues. V gave up 5 bases and J gave up 0 bases; unmatched junction bases: 3. This chain's CDR3 is CASSRDRLNTEAFF. As DNA, the CDR3 is TGTGCCAGCTCAAGGGACAGATTGAACACTGAAGCTTTCTTT.

The chain uses TRBV29-1 and TRBJ2-2; the D is unclear. The CDR3 loop spans 14 amino acids. From germline, CDR1 is SQVTM and CDR2 ANQGSEA. V gave up 3 bases and J gave up 1 base, with 9 bases separating them. DNA for the CDR3: TGCAGCGTTGAGTTCCAGGAGAACACCGGGGAGCTGTTTTTT. It codes for CSVEFQENTGELFF.

The chain is built from TRBV27 and TRBJ1-5; D gene uncertain. The V gene lost 1 base and the J gene lost 2 bases, with 9 bases spanning the gap. Germline V lookup: CDR1 MNHEY, CDR2 SMNVEV (reference sequence). CDR3 length: 15 residues. The CDR3 protein is CASSLFSAGNQPQHF. Written as DNA, the CDR3 is TGTGCCAGCAGTTTATTTTCCGCGGGCAATCAGCCCCAGCATTTT.